The 27 T cell receptor beta chains below come from one sample, sequenced in a study of identical twins. TCRdb reanalysed the 5' RACE reads using MiXCR and keeps one entry per CDR3 protein. The table records roughly 1.6 million distinct CDR3 sequences, about 32% of them present only once. Specimen: cord blood. The receptors here all came from a newborn girl in good health.

The chain has TRBV11-2 and TRBJ1-2; D unclear. This CDR3 region has 15 residues. V was clipped by 1 base and J by 7 bases, with 16 bases between them. Germline assignment: CDR1 SGHAT and CDR2 FQNNGV. CDR3 sequence reads: CASSLVSGTFAGYTF. CDR3 coding DNA: TGTGCCAGCAGCTTAGTCTCCGGTACTTTTGCTGGCTACACCTTC.

The chain combines TRBV20-1 with TRBJ2-5, with TRBD1 matching over 9 bases. The trim removed 3 bases at V and 2 bases at J, leaving 7 bases unmatched. The CDR3 loop spans 15 amino acids. The germline V gene has CDR1 DFQATT and CDR2 SNEGSKA (reference sequence). The CDR3 coding sequence is TGCAGTGCTAGTGTCCCCGGGACAGGGCAAGAGACCCAGTACTTC. Amino acid sequence: CSASVPGTGQETQYF.

This clonotype showed up just a few times. The V and J genes are TRBV27 and TRBJ2-7; perhaps TRBD1 as D (6 bases). Germline-derived CDR1 and CDR2 are MNHEY and SMNVEV (reference sequence). V lost 5 bases to trimming and J lost 2 bases, with 16 bases between them. The CDR3 covers 15 residues. The CDR3 protein is CASSPIDRSAYEQYF. In nucleotides, the CDR3 is TGTGCCAGCAGTCCTATAGACAGGTCCGCCTACGAGCAGTACTTC.

This clonotype appeared many times. In nucleotides, the CDR3 is TGTGCCAGCAGGCTCACAGGGGGCTCTGAAAAACTGTTTTTT. This gives the protein CASRLTGGSEKLFF. This chain links TRBV2 with TRBJ1-4, with 9 nucleotides matching TRBD1. The CDR3 sequence is 14 residues long. Germline CDR1 and CDR2: SNHLY and FYNNEI. The junction had 6 bases not matched to a gene; V was cut back by 6 bases and J by 7 bases. Full variable domain (rest looked up from reference TRBV2 and TRBJ1-4): EPEVTQTPSHQVTQMGQEVILRCVPISNHLYFYWYRQILGQKVEFLVSFYNNEISEKSEIFDDQFSVERPDGSNFTLKIRSTKLEDSAMYFCASRLTGGSEKLFFGSGTQLSVL.

The rearrangement uses TRBV29-1 and TRBJ2-3; D uncertain. Germline values: CDR1 SQVTM, CDR2 ANQGSEA. CDR3 length: 15 residues. The ends were cut back, 4 bases at V and 3 bases at J, with 17 bases in the middle. The CDR3: CSVGVRPTTTDTQYF. CDR3 coding DNA: TGCAGCGTTGGAGTTAGACCCACTACTACAGATACGCAGTATTTT.

The genes are TRBV6-2 or TRBV6-3 and TRBJ2-7; 8 nucleotides match TRBD1. CDR1 is MNHEY, CDR2 SVGEGT, per germline. Unmatched junction bases numbered 19, after V lost 6 bases and J lost 3 bases. This CDR3 contains 18 residues. This chain's CDR3 is CASSRGYVWDRSIYEQYF. CDR3 DNA sequence: TGTGCCAGCAGCCGCGGATACGTCTGGGACAGGAGTATCTACGAGCAGTACTTC.

This clonotype was observed many times. CDR3 protein: CASSLFGGGANNEQFF. CDR3 bases: TGCGCCAGCAGCTTGTTCGGCGGGGGGGCGAACAATGAGCAGTTCTTC. The rearrangement links TRBV5-1 to TRBJ2-1; TRBD2 matches 9 bases. This CDR3 comprises 16 residues. CDR1 and CDR2 from the germline V gene are SGHRS and YFSETQ. With V trimmed by 1 base and J by 5 bases, 7 bases remained unmatched.

The chain couples TRBV18 to TRBJ1-5; D unclear. Deletions cut 2 bases from V and 0 bases from J, with 20 bases between. CDR1 is KGHSH, CDR2 LQKENI, per germline. CDR3 length: 19 residues. The CDR3 DNA reads TGTGCCAGCTCACCATTGCCCTGGTCGGGAACCCATAGCAATCAGCCCCAGCATTTT. This codes for CASSPLPWSGTHSNQPQHF.

This clonotype was detected only a few times. V is TRBV2 and J is TRBJ1-1; D uncertain. V lost 2 bases to trimming and J lost 0 bases, with 7 bases between them. Germline assignment: CDR1 SNHLY and CDR2 FYNNEI. The CDR3 has 14 amino acids. The CDR3 DNA reads as TGTGCCAGCAGTGAAAGGGTCATGAACACTGAAGCTTTCTTT. Translating it yields CASSERVMNTEAFF.

This clonotype was detected a few times. The genes are TRBV27 and TRBJ2-1, with 12 nucleotides matching TRBD2. CDR3 length: 17 residues. Germline lookup yields CDR1 MNHEY and CDR2 SMNVEV (reference sequence). The V gene end was trimmed by 1 base and the J gene end by 8 bases; junction bases not matched to a gene: 9. The CDR3, as DNA: TGTGCCAGCAGTTTATGGGATAGGACTAGCGGGACGGATGAGCAGTTCTTC. Translation: CASSLWDRTSGTDEQFF.

Details on this clonotype: This clone may be a read error of a much larger clone one base away. V is TRBV11-2 and J is TRBJ2-7, with D uncertain. V lost 5 bases to trimming and J lost 7 bases, with 18 bases between them. The CDR3 extends over 14 amino acids. CDR1 and CDR2 (germline): SGHAT, FQNNGV. The CDR3 DNA sequence: TGTGCCAGCAGCCAAACACGGGTCCGCGATGAGCAGTACTTC. This encodes CASSQTRVRDEQYF.

V and J are TRBV12-3 or TRBV12-4 and TRBJ1-1; a possible D gene is TRBD1 (5 bases). The CDR3 extends over 11 amino acids. V gave up 6 bases and J gave up 12 bases, with 14 bases separating them. Here the CDR3 reads CASRISGGPFF. CDR3 coding DNA: TGTGCCAGCAGAATAAGCGGGGGACCTTTCTTT.

This clonotype has only a few counts. The rearrangement joins TRBV7-8 to TRBJ2-3, with D possibly matching TRBD2 (5 bases). Germline assignment: CDR1 SGHVS and CDR2 FQNEAQ. Trimming removed 2 bases from V and 2 bases from J, with 17 bases in between. CDR3 length: 17 residues. CDR3 loop: CASSLSRAKRPTDTQYF. CDR3 DNA sequence: TGTGCCAGCAGCTTATCGCGGGCCAAGCGACCCACAGATACGCAGTATTTT.

The chain has TRBV20-1 and TRBJ2-5; D may be TRBD1 (6 bases). The length of the CDR3 is 13 residues. Trimming left V 2 bases short and J 5 bases short, with 12 bases between. Germline CDR1 reads DFQATT; CDR2 reads SNEGSKA (reference sequence). Here the CDR3 reads CSARSGTLETQYF. CDR3 DNA sequence: TGCAGTGCTAGATCGGGGACATTGGAGACCCAGTACTTC.

This clonotype came up a few times. This chain uses TRBV4-2 with TRBJ1-5; weak D call: TRBD1 (5 bases). This CDR3 has 15 amino acids. V lost 3 bases and J lost 4, with 13 bases in between. Germline CDR1 LGHNA, CDR2 YNFKEQ. This chain's CDR3 is CASSHGGDGNQPQHF. DNA for the CDR3: TGTGCCAGCAGCCATGGCGGGGACGGGAATCAGCCCCAGCATTTT.

The V gene is TRBV7-9, the J gene TRBJ1-2, with a possible D match to TRBD1 (5 bases). From germline, CDR1 is SEHNR and CDR2 FQNEAQ (reference sequence). Trimming removed 5 bases from V and 0 bases from J, with 16 bases in between. The CDR3 is 16 amino acids. The DNA of the CDR3 is TGTGCCAGCAGCCTCCTCAGGGTGAAGGCTAACTATGGCTACACCTTC. Translating it yields CASSLLRVKANYGYTF.

The CDR3 reads CASSFRRSGELFF. CDR3 DNA: TGTGCCAGCAGTTTTAGGCGGAGCGGGGAGCTGTTTTTT. The V and J genes are TRBV12-3 or TRBV12-4 and TRBJ2-2, with unresolved D. V dropped 3 bases and J dropped 7 bases, with 9 bases sitting between them. CDR3 length equals 13 residues.

This clonotype was seen a few times. This chain connects TRBV7-9 to TRBJ2-1; perhaps TRBD1 as D (6 bases). The CDR3 totals 18 residues. Trimming removed 7 bases at V and 1 base at J, with 23 bases between. CDR1 SEHNR and CDR2 FQNEAQ come from the germline V gene (reference sequence). CDR3 DNA: TGTGCCAGCATCGGCTTAGCCGGACAGACCCTATCCTACAATGAGCAGTTCTTC. It encodes CASIGLAGQTLSYNEQFF.

The rearrangement uses TRBV12-3 or TRBV12-4 and TRBJ2-7, with 8 nucleotides matching TRBD2. The CDR3 consists of 16 residues. Trimming cost V 2 bases and J 0 bases; bases outside gene matches: 6. As DNA, the CDR3 is TGTGCCAGCAGTTTAAGGCTAGCGGGTAGCTCCTACGAGCAGTACTTC. Encoded protein: CASSLRLAGSSYEQYF.

The gene calls are TRBV24-1 and TRBJ2-1; D uncertain. The J call is in doubt because the DNA end fits TRBJ2-7 better. CDR1 KGHDR and CDR2 SFDVKD come from the germline V gene. CDR3 length: 15 amino acids. CDR3 nucleotides: TGTGCCACCAGTGGTACGGGCCTCTCCTACAATGAGCAGTACTTC. Its translation: CATSGTGLSYNEQYF.

This clonotype was counted only a few times. J is TRBJ2-1 and V is TRBV28, with D possibly called TRBD1 or TRBD2 (6 bases each). V lost 3 bases, J lost 3 bases, and 12 bases lay in between. Germline lookup yields CDR1 MDHEN and CDR2 SYDVKM. The CDR3 is 15 amino acids. CDR3 residues: CASSLIGGGYNEQFF. CDR3 nucleotide sequence: TGTGCCAGCAGTTTGATCGGAGGGGGCTACAATGAGCAGTTCTTC. Full variable domain (rest looked up from reference TRBV28 and TRBJ2-1): DVKVTQSSRYLVKRTGEKVFLECVQDMDHENMFWYRQDPGLGLRLIYFSYDVKMKEKGDIPEGYSVSREKKERFSLILESASTNQTSMYLCASSLIGGGYNEQFFGPGTRLTVL.

The chain carries TRBV27 and TRBJ2-5, with D perhaps matching TRBD1 or TRBD2 (6 bases each). The tail of the sequence fits TRBJ2-7 better, so the J call may be wrong. This CDR3 comprises 14 residues. The germline V gene has CDR1 MNHEY and CDR2 SMNVEV (reference sequence). The CDR3 coding sequence is TGTGCCAGCAGGGGGGGACGGGGACAAAGCGAGCAGTACTTC. Translating it yields CASRGGRGQSEQYF.

This clonotype was seen repeatedly, ten times or more. The chain employs TRBV4-2 and TRBJ2-7, with 7 bases identical to TRBD1. Germline assignment: CDR1 LGHNA and CDR2 YNFKEQ. J lost 0 bases, V lost 0 bases, and 8 bases had no gene match. CDR3 length: 17 amino acids. The CDR3 region has the DNA TGTGCCAGCAGCCAAGAAGTCCTTGGACAGGCCTCCTACGAGCAGTACTTC. The encoded protein is CASSQEVLGQASYEQYF.

The table lists this clonotype with a few counts. The DNA for the CDR3 is TGTGCCAGCAGTTTAGCTCCGACAGGGCGCTATGGCTACACCTTC. This codes for CASSLAPTGRYGYTF. J is TRBJ1-2 and V is TRBV12-3 or TRBV12-4; TRBD1 agrees at 7 bases. This CDR3 is 15 amino acids long. J gave up 4 bases and V 0 bases, and 5 bases lay outside the gene matches.

This clonotype has just a few counts. The chain is built from TRBV2 and TRBJ1-4, with 7 bases aligning to TRBD1. The CDR3 is made up of 14 amino acids. Trimming cost V 7 bases and J 4 bases; bases outside gene matches: 6. Germline CDR1 and CDR2: SNHLY and FYNNEI. The CDR3 loop reads CASTVQGLNEKLFF. The CDR3 region has the DNA TGTGCCAGCACCGTACAGGGGCTTAATGAAAAACTGTTTTTT.

Details on this clonotype: One end of the junction does not line up with germline, which may come from a read error. CDR3 nucleotide sequence: TGTGCCGGCAGCCTAGGGGGGAATCAGCCCCAGCATTTT. This gives the protein CAGSLGGNQPQHF. The rearrangement links TRBV6-6 to TRBJ1-5; weak D call: TRBD1 (6 bases). This CDR3 spans 13 amino acids. Germline lookup yields CDR1 MNHNY and CDR2 SVGAGI (reference sequence).

The chain has TRBV29-1 and TRBJ1-2, with TRBD1 identical over 7 bases. Germline V gives CDR1 SQVTM, CDR2 ANQGSEA. V shed 1 base and J 0 bases; nucleotides not matched to a gene: 5. The CDR3 loop spans 15 amino acids. The CDR3 reads CSVEGEGAANYGYTF. The CDR3 coding sequence is TGCAGCGTTGAAGGAGAGGGGGCTGCTAACTATGGCTACACCTTC.